This TCR beta chain was identified in a study of beta chain features in type 1 diabetes. Turning to the study itself: Age and gender were similar between patients and healthy donors, as were cell yields. Overall study results and limits: Patients and controls would share equally any PCR tilt toward shorter templates. Patients with Type 1 diabetes showed moderately but significantly shorter TCRB CDR3s in all four CD4+ subsets.

The sequenced template was cDNA made from the entire isolated RNA. Here immunoSEQ multiplex PCR was the method, and the copy in TCRdb shows in-frame clones only, minus some. The top ten clones hold 0.023% of a sample with fewer than 900,000 clones, under 20% of them seen once. This clone showed up just a few times. Antigen: not known. The sequence was collected from a woman between 18 and 30 years old in good health. The sample taken for sequencing was naive CD4+ T cells from blood.

CDR3 amino acids: CASSLDPATYEQYF. CDR3 nucleotides: TGCGCCAGCAGCTTGGACCCCGCCACCTACGAGCAGTACTTC. This chain uses TRBV5-1 with TRBJ2-7, with D uncertain. V was clipped by 0 bases and J by 2 bases, with 9 bases between them. Germline loops: CDR1 SGHRS, CDR2 YFSETQ. The CDR3 totals 14 residues. The full variable domain, in which reference TRBV5-1 and TRBJ2-7 provide the parts outside the CDR3, is KAGVTQTPRYLIKTRGQQVTLSCSPISGHRSVSWYQQTPGQGLQFLFEYFSETQRNKGNFPGRFSGRQFSNSRSEMNVSTLELGDSALYLCASSLDPATYEQYFGPGTRLTVT.